Listed below are T cell receptor beta chains from one sample, sequenced in a study of cytomegalovirus exposure and HLA in healthy donors. Data came from immunoSEQ multiplex PCR; TCRdb stores just in-frame clones and leaves some out. The sample has 140,000 to 150,000 clones, 76% seen once. Sequencing was carried out using PBMCs. The receptors were gathered from a woman aged 40 to 50 in good health and CMV-seronegative. Each CDR3 is given without its conserved first and last residue.

v_gene	j_gene	CDR3aa
TRBV5-4	TRBJ2-7	ASRSGASSYEQY
TRBV7-6	TRBJ2-2	ASRNLAGNTGELF
TRBV5-5	TRBJ1-4	ASSLDKLGNEKLF
TRBV7-9	TRBJ2-7	ASSLMKVGRSYEQY
TRBV12-2	TRBJ2-5	ASRLGGQGQETQY
TRBV18	TRBJ1-2	ASSLRTGEDGYT
TRBV11-3	TRBJ2-1	ASSLVNSSYNEQF
TRBV6-1	TRBJ1-5	ASSEAQITGTPNQPQH
TRBV30	TRBJ1-3	AWDYQTDTIY
TRBV27	TRBJ1-1	ASSRQEWDTEAF
TRBV2	TRBJ2-2	ASSIQGDIGELF
TRBV19	TRBJ1-4	ASSPRQGPNEKLF
TRBV28	TRBJ1-2	ASRTDNYGYT
TRBV12-1	TRBJ2-1	ASSFRGYNEQF
TRBV5-4	TRBJ2-1	ASSRTGSNEQF
TRBV7-9	TRBJ2-7	ASSRAGTGVLEQY
TRBV28	TRBJ1-1	ASSTHGQGVAEAF
TRBV29-1	TRBJ2-5	SVGKGTQETQY
TRBV4-1	TRBJ2-3	ASSHTGTSGSAGADTQY
TRBV28	TRBJ1-1	ATSPGQFWGTEAF
TRBV7-9	TRBJ1-2	ASSSHMYYGYT
TRBV5-6	TRBJ1-3	ASSTLPSGNTIY
TRBV6-1	TRBJ2-7	ASSDTSTGGYEQY
TRBV5-1	TRBJ2-7	ASSLVSGSYEQY
TRBV6-5	TRBJ1-2	ASRAGHNNYGYT
TRBV11-2	TRBJ1-1	ASSYWGKSGQHTEAF
TRBV7-9	TRBJ1-3	ASSFLQGIGNTIY
TRBV2	TRBJ2-5	ASSEESPGGTQY
TRBV5-1	TRBJ1-1	ASSLGQGSEAF
TRBV4-1	TRBJ2-5	ASSQPFREAGGAQY
TRBV2	TRBJ2-1	ASTGYNEQF
TRBV27	TRBJ2-1	ASSLLAGAPYNEQF
TRBV4-2	TRBJ1-5	ASSQGQGGQPQH
TRBV5-1	TRBJ2-1	ASSPRGRLDNEQF
TRBV19	TRBJ2-1	ASSSGLARSSYNEQF
TRBV7-9	TRBJ2-7	ASSSPSGGMRTSLYEQY
TRBV27	TRBJ2-7	ASSPNFYEQY
TRBV11-3	TRBJ2-4	ASSLTSGDIQY
TRBV29-1	TRBJ2-3	SVDVGRGHTDTQY
TRBV6-6	TRBJ1-1	ASSYSGQGRNTEAF
TRBV6-6	TRBJ1-2	ASTGQSGTIGYT
TRBV4-1	TRBJ2-7	ASRGGGREQY
TRBV2	TRBJ2-1	ATGGGAFNSYNEQF
TRBV5-4	TRBJ2-7	ASSFGVGDSGY
TRBV6-5	TRBJ2-1	AIKPGYSYNEQF
TRBV2	TRBJ2-1	ASSEALAGLKYNEQF
TRBV18	TRBJ2-7	ASSPREVAGGVYEQY
TRBV5-1	TRBJ2-7	ASSPGQTYEQY
TRBV6-1	TRBJ1-1	ASKVGHFMNTEAF
TRBV12-2	TRBJ1-1	ASRLDFGAGQSTEAF
TRBV6-5	TRBJ1-1	ASSVQKQGEAF